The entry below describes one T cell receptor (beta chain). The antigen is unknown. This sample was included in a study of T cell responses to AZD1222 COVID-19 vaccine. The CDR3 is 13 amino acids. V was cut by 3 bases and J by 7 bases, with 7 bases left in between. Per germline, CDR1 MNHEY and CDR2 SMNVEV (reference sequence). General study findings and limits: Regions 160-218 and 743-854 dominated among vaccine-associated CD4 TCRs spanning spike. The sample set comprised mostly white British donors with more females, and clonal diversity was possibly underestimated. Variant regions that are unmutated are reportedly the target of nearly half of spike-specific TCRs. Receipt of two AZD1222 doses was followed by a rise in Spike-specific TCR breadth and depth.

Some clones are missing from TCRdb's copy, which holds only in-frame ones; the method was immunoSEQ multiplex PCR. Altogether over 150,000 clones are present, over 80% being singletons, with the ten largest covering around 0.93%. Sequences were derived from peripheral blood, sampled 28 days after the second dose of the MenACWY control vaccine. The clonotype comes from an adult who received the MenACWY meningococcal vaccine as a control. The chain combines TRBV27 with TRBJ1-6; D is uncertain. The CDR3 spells CASSFTDNSPLHF. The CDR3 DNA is TGTGCCAGCAGTTTCACGGACAATTCACCCCTCCACTTT.